This note documents a single T cell receptor beta chain sequence. Original methodology: Reference gene primer amplification yielded estimated nucleated cell counts. Libraries were prepared by immunoSEQ multiplex PCR; TCRdb keeps only in-frame clonotypes and omits some of them. That table furnishes V, J and clone size, whereas the DNA furnished D and trimming. The sample shows around 120,000 clones, about three quarters of them seen only once. The sample originates from a study of blood T cell repertoires in COVID-19. The source is a woman between 65 and 79 years old with acute or convalescent COVID-19. Sequenced sample: peripheral blood.

DNA for the CDR3: TGTGCCAGCAGCGTGGGACTAGCTGCCAACTACGAGCAGTACTTC. Its translation is CASSVGLAANYEQYF. V gene TRBV9 combines with J gene TRBJ2-7; 9 nucleotides line up with TRBD2. The V gene's germline CDR1 is SGDLS and CDR2 YYNGEE. The CDR3 covers 15 residues. The trim removed 2 bases at V and 3 bases at J, leaving 6 bases unmatched. The whole variable domain, filled in from reference TRBV9 and TRBJ2-7, reads DSGVTQTPKHLITATGQRVTLRCSPRSGDLSVYWYQQSLDQGLQFLIQYYNGEERAKGNILERFSAQQFPDLHSELNLSSLELGDSALYFCASSVGLAANYEQYFGPGTRLTVT.